The rows below give T cell receptor beta chains drawn from one sample of a study of shared clonotypes between healthy human individuals. Measured with immunoSEQ multiplex PCR; TCRdb has only the in-frame clones, and not every one. This table holds 2,500,000 or so clones, roughly 90% found once. The specimen sequenced was naive CD4+ T cells from PBMCs. All receptors derive from a man aged 18 to 29 in good health. Some clones in this sample may be carry-over from other donors' samples. CDR3s include the opening cysteine and the closing phenylalanine or tryptophan. The D gene is left open where the match is weak. Clone size is given for some rows only: seen once, a few or many times, or a class if the clone is expanded.

>17|TRBD2|TRBV5-1|TRBJ2-3|-
TGCGCCAGCAGCTTGGGGGCTAGCGGGAGTAACACAGATACGCAGTATTTT
CASSLGASGSNTDTQYF
>13|-|TRBV27|TRBJ2-3|-
TGTGCCAGCAAGCGTTATGGTACAGATACGCAGTATTTT
CASKRYGTDTQYF
>15|TRBD2|TRBV9|TRBJ2-2|-
TGTGCCAGCATGCCTAGCGGGAGGGCCGGCGGGGAGCTGTTTTTT
CASMPSGRAGGELFF
>18|-|TRBV14|TRBJ2-7|-
TGTGCCAGCAGCCAAGATCGGCAAGGCTTATCCCCACTCTACGAGCAGTACTTC
CASSQDRQGLSPLYEQYF
>16|TRBD2|TRBV5-1|TRBJ2-1|-
TGCGCCAGCAGCTTCCCCGGGACTAGCGGGAGTGGCGAGCAGTTCTTC
CASSFPGTSGSGEQFF
>15|-|TRBV28|TRBJ2-3|-
TGTGCCAGCAGTTTTTCAGGCAGAGGCACAGATACGCAGTATTTT
CASSFSGRGTDTQYF
>10|-|TRBV6-1|TRBJ2-5|-
TGTGCCAGCAAGGTGGAGACCCAGTACTTC
CASKVETQYF
>15|-|TRBV2|TRBJ1-5|-
TGTGCCAGCAGTGTGGGCCTTCGGAGCAATCAGCCCCAGCATTTT
CASSVGLRSNQPQHF
>14|TRBD1|TRBV11-2|TRBJ1-2|-
TGTGCCAGCAGCTCCCTGGGGACAGACTATGGCTACACCTTC
CASSSLGTDYGYTF
>14|TRBD1|TRBV6-5|TRBJ1-1|-
TGTGCCAGCAGCGGGACAGGGAGGTTATCCGTAGCTTTCTTT
CASSGTGRLSVAFF
>15|-|TRBV7-3|TRBJ2-1|once
TGTGCCAGCAGCTCGACCGGGACACAAGTCAATGAGCAGTTCTTC
CASSSTGTQVNEQFF
>16|TRBD2|TRBV7-3|TRBJ2-5|-
TGTGCCAGCAGCTTAGGGACTAGCGGGATGGGGGAGACCCAGTACTTC
CASSLGTSGMGETQYF
>14|-|TRBV19|TRBJ2-7|once
TGTGCCAGTAGTCCCTGGGGCAGGGGAGGGGAGCAGTACTTC
CASSPWGRGGEQYF
>11|-|TRBV30|TRBJ2-1|-
TGTGCCCTAGCTACATACAATGAGCAGTTCTTC
CALATYNEQFF
>18|TRBD2|TRBV27|TRBJ2-7|-
TGTGCCAGCAGGGCGGGACTAGCGGGAGGCCCGACTACCTACGAGCAGTACTTC
CASRAGLAGGPTTYEQYF
>17|TRBD2|TRBV10-3|TRBJ2-5|-
TGTGCCATCAGTCCCACACTGACTAGCGGAAACCAAGAGACCCAGTACTTC
CAISPTLTSGNQETQYF
>13|-|TRBV6-5|TRBJ1-2|-
TGTGCCAGCAGTTACGGCGGGGGGTATGGCTACACCTTC
CASSYGGGYGYTF
>15|-|TRBV27|TRBJ1-1|once
TGTGCCAGCAGACGCCCGGGACCCGTAGGATCTGAAGCTTTCTTT
CASRRPGPVGSEAFF
>15|-|TRBV9|TRBJ2-1|-
TGTGCCAGCAGCGTAGGCCGGGGCTCCTACAATGAGCAGTTCTTC
CASSVGRGSYNEQFF
>17|-|TRBV28|TRBJ2-2|-
TGTGCCAGCTCCCACGGGGGGCTAGCGGAGGACACCGGGGAGCTGTTTTTT
CASSHGGLAEDTGELFF
>14|TRBD1|TRBV12-5|TRBJ1-2|-
TGTGCTAGTGGCCTGACAGGGGGCCGGAATGGCTACACCTTC
CASGLTGGRNGYTF
>12|-|TRBV6-6|TRBJ2-7|-
TGTGCCAGCAGCACCTTAGGGTACGAGCAGTACTTC
CASSTLGYEQYF
>18|-|TRBV21-1|TRBJ2-5|-
TGTGCCAGCAGCAAGGCAACCCGGGACAGGGGTAGCCAAGAGACCCAGTACTTC
CASSKATRDRGSQETQYF
>12|-|TRBV2|TRBJ1-1|-
TGTGCCAGCAGCAGGCAGAACACTGAAGCTTTCTTT
CASSRQNTEAFF
>16|TRBD1|TRBV7-8|TRBJ1-4|-
TGTGCCAGCAGCTCCCCCTCAGGGGGGGCTCTAGAAAAACTGTTTTTT
CASSSPSGGALEKLFF
>15|-|TRBV25-1|TRBJ2-6|-
TGTGCCAGCACCCGGGCAGGGTTCGGGGCCAACGTCCTGACTTTC
CASTRAGFGANVLTF
>14|TRBD1|TRBV25-1|TRBJ2-7|-
TGTGCCAGCAGCGCACCCCAGGGGACAGTCGAGCAGTACTTC
CASSAPQGTVEQYF
>14|TRBD1|TRBV27|TRBJ2-7|-
TGTGCCAGCAGAGCTAGACAGGGACCTTGGGAGCAGTACTTC
CASRARQGPWEQYF
>24|-|TRBV28|TRBJ2-1|-
TGTGCCAGCAGTCAAGTTGGTGGGGGCGTTGGGGGAGGGCCCGAAATTAGGTCCTACAATGAGCAGTTCTTC
CASSQVGGGVGGGPEIRSYNEQFF
>15|-|TRBV28|TRBJ2-5|-
TGTGCCAGCAGGCTCCGGGACTCCCTTTCGGAGACCCAGTACTTC
CASRLRDSLSETQYF
>17|TRBD1|TRBV19|TRBJ1-2|once
TGTGCCAGTATCCCATATGTAAGTGGGACAGAAATCTATGGCTACACCTTC
CASIPYVSGTEIYGYTF
>15|-|TRBV28|TRBJ2-5|-
TGTGCCAGCAGCCCCCAGGGGCCAAGGTGGGAGACCCAGTACTTC
CASSPQGPRWETQYF
>14|-|TRBV6-1|TRBJ1-4|-
TGTGCCGGCAGTGAACGGGGAAGGTATGAAAAACTGTTTTTT
CAGSERGRYEKLFF
>18|-|TRBV9|TRBJ1-6|-
TGTGCCAGCAGCGTAGGTGGGGCCAGGACGGAGCATAATTCACCCCTCCACTTT
CASSVGGARTEHNSPLHF
>14|-|TRBV6-1|TRBJ2-2|-
TGTGCCAGCATCCCAGGAGGGGGCACCGGGGAGCTGTTTTTT
CASIPGGGTGELFF
>9|-|TRBV5-5|TRBJ2-3|-
TGTGCCAGCACAGATACGCAGTATTTT
CASTDTQYF
>13|-|TRBV7-2|TRBJ2-5|-
TGTGCCAGCAGCCTCCGGTCTTCTGAGACCCAGTACTTC
CASSLRSSETQYF
>17|-|TRBV7-9|TRBJ1-2|-
TGTGCCAGCAGCTTAACGATAAGGAGAGGGGTTTACTATGGCTACACCTTC
CASSLTIRRGVYYGYTF
>15|-|TRBV21-1|TRBJ2-7|once
TGTGCCAGCGACAACCGGGACGGGGGGACCTACGAGCAGTACTTC
CASDNRDGGTYEQYF
>16|-|TRBV30|TRBJ1-5|few
TGTGCCTGGAGCAGAGGTCGGGCTTATAGCAATCAGCCCCAGCATTTT
CAWSRGRAYSNQPQHF
>12|-|TRBV28|TRBJ2-1|-
TGTGCCAGCAGTTTATCCCACAATGAGCAGTTCTTC
CASSLSHNEQFF
>13|-|TRBV19|TRBJ2-3|once
TGTGCCAGTAGCCGTAGCGGCACAGATACGCAGTATTTT
CASSRSGTDTQYF
>13|-|TRBV2|TRBJ1-5|-
TGTGCCAGCAGTGGACAGACTAATCAGCCCCAGCATTTT
CASSGQTNQPQHF
>19|TRBD1|TRBV18|TRBJ1-3|-
TGTGCCAGCTCACCACAAAAGACAGGGAGTATTGCCTCTGGAAACACCATATATTTT
CASSPQKTGSIASGNTIYF
>15|-|TRBV5-4|TRBJ1-2|-
TGTGCCAGCAGCTCGATTAAGGACAGCAACTATGGCTACACCTTC
CASSSIKDSNYGYTF
>12|-|TRBV29-1|TRBJ2-5|-
TGCAGCGTTACCGGAGACCAAGAGACCCAGTACTTC
CSVTGDQETQYF
>14|-|TRBV29-1|TRBJ1-2|-
TGCAGCGTTGCCCTCGGGGGCGCGGACTATGGCTACACCTTC
CSVALGGADYGYTF